This T cell receptor (beta chain) is drawn from a study of blood T cell repertoires in COVID-19. Background on the study: Spain, Italy and the United States supplied samples that represented acute and convalescent COVID-19.

As processed by the authors: By means of reference gene primer amplification, nucleated cell counts were estimated. TCRdb's table, derived via immunoSEQ multiplex PCR, lists solely in-frame clones and lacks some. V and J calls plus clone size are reproduced from that table; the DNA served to infer D and trimming. The sample consists of 190,000 or so clones, around 80% of them appearing once. The germline V gene has CDR1 MGHRA and CDR2 YSYEKL. Trimming cost V 1 base and J 4 bases, with 7 bases left between them. CDR3 length equals 13 residues. It was during active infection that Seattle patients were enrolled and then longitudinally followed.

The specimen was peripheral blood. This chain links TRBV4-1 with TRBJ2-5; D unresolved. The source of this sequence is a woman older than 75 with COVID-19, enrolled during active disease. The CDR3 spells CASSQGLGETQYF. Written as DNA, the CDR3 is TGCGCCAGCAGCCAAGGACTTGGAGAGACCCAGTACTTC.